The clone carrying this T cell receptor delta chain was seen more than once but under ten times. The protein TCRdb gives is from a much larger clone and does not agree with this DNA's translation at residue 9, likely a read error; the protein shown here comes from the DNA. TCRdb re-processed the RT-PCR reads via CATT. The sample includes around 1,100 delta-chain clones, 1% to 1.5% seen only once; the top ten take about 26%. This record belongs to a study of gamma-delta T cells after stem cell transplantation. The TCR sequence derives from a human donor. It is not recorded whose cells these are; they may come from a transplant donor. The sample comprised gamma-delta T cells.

The CDR3 region is CACDTLSGANTDKLIF. The CDR3 DNA sequence: TGTGCCTGTGACACCCTGTCTGGGGCTAACACCGATAAACTCATCTTT. This chain connects TRDV2 to TRDJ1; weak D call: TRDD3 (6 bases). Trimming shortened V by 0 bases and J by 0 bases, and 13 bases separated the two germline ends. The germline V gene has CDR1 GEAIGNYY and CDR2 EKD. The CDR3 has 16 residues.